The entry below gives a single TCR beta chain sequence along with its context. The CDR3 totals 14 residues. The trim removed 3 bases at V and 3 bases at J, leaving 3 bases unmatched. Germline-derived CDR1 and CDR2 are SGDLS and YYNGEE. Assay used: immunoSEQ multiplex PCR; TCRdb lists only in-frame clones, some missing. This table holds about 160,000 clones, approximately 96% found once. The source of the sample is a study of control samples from healthy donors and cancer patients. The sequenced sample was blood. The sequence was collected from a woman aged 40-49 years in good health. The rearrangement joins TRBV9 to TRBJ1-1; 9 nucleotides align to TRBD1. CDR3 sequence (DNA): TGTGCCAGCAGCGCCGGACAGGGGTACACTGAAGCTTTCTTT. Encoded protein: CASSAGQGYTEAFF. Combining the CDR3 with reference TRBV9 and TRBJ1-1 gives the whole variable domain DSGVTQTPKHLITATGQRVTLRCSPRSGDLSVYWYQQSLDQGLQFLIQYYNGEERAKGNILERFSAQQFPDLHSELNLSSLELGDSALYFCASSAGQGYTEAFFGQGTRLTVV.